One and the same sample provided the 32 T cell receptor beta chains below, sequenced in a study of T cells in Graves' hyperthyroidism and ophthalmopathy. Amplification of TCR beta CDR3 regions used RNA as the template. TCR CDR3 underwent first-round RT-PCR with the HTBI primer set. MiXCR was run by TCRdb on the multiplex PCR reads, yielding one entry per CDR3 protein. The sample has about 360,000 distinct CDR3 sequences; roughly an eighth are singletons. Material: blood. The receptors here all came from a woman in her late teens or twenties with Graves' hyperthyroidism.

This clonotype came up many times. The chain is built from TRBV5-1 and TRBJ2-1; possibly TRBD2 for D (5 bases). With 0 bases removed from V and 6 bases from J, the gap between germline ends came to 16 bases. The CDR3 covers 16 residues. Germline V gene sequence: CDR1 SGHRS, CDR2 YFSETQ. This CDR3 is CASSLDSPSLANEQFF. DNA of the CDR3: TGCGCCAGCAGCTTGGACTCCCCTTCCCTAGCCAATGAGCAGTTCTTC. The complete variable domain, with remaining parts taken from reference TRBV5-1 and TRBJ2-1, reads KAGVTQTPRYLIKTRGQQVTLSCSPISGHRSVSWYQQTPGQGLQFLFEYFSETQRNKGNFPGRFSGRQFSNSRSEMNVSTLELGDSALYLCASSLDSPSLANEQFFGPGTRLTVL.

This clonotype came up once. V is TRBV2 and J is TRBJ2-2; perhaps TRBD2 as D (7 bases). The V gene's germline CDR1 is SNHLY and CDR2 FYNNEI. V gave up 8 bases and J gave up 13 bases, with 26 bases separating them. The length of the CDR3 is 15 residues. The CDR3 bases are TGTGCCAGCGATGTCCTTGGGGGGGGCGCGGGTGTGCTGTTTTTT. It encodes CASDVLGGGAGVLFF. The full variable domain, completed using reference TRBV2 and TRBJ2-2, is EPEVTQTPSHQVTQMGQEVILRCVPISNHLYFYWYRQILGQKVEFLVSFYNNEISEKSEIFDDQFSVERPDGSNFTLKIRSTKLEDSAMYFCASDVLGGGAGVLFFGEGSRLTVL.

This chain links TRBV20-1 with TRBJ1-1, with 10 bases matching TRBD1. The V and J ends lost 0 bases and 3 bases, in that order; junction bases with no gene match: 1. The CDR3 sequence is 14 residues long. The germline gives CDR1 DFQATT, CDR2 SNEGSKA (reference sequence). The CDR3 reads CSARDGTGDTEAFF. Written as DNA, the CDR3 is TGCAGTGCTAGAGATGGGACAGGGGACACTGAAGCTTTCTTT.

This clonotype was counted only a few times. DNA for the CDR3: TGCGCCAGCAGCCAACCCCTTTTTAGACGCAATGAGCAGTTCTTC. As protein: CASSQPLFRRNEQFF. V gene TRBV4-1 combines with J gene TRBJ2-1; D unclear. Trimming stripped 2 bases from V and 6 bases from J, with 14 bases between. CDR1 is MGHRA, CDR2 YSYEKL, per germline. The CDR3 covers 15 residues.

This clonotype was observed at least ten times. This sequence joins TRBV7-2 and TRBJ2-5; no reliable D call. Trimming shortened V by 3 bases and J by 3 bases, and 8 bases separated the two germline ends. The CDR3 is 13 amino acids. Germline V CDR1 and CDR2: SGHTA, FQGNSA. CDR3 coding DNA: TGTGCCAGCAGCTTCGGCCGAGAAGAGACCCAGTACTTC. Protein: CASSFGREETQYF. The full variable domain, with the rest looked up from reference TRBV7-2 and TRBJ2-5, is GAGVSQSPSNKVTEKGKDVELRCDPISGHTALYWYRQSLGQGLEFLIYFQGNSAPDKSGLPSDRFSAERTGGSVSTLTIQRTQQEDSAVYLCASSFGREETQYFGPGTRLLVL.

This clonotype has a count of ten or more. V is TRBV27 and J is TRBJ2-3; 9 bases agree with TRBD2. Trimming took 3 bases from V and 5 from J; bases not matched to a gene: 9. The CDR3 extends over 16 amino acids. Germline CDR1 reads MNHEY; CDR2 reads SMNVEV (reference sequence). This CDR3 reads CASSFASGMARDTQYF. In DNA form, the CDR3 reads TGTGCCAGCAGTTTCGCTAGCGGGATGGCGCGAGATACGCAGTATTTT.

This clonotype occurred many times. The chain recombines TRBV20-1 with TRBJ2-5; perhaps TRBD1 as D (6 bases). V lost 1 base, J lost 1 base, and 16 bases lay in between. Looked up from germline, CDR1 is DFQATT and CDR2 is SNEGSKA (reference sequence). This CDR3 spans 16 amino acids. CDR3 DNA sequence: TGCAGTGCTAGAGTCCGGACAGACCCGGTCCAAGAGACCCAGTACTTC. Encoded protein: CSARVRTDPVQETQYF.

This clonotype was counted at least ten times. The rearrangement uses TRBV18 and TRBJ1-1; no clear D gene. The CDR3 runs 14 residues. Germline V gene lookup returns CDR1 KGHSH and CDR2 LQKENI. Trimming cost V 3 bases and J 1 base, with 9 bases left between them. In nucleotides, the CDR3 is TGTGCCAGCTCACCGGACGGGAAGAACACTGAAGCTTTCTTT. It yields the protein CASSPDGKNTEAFF.

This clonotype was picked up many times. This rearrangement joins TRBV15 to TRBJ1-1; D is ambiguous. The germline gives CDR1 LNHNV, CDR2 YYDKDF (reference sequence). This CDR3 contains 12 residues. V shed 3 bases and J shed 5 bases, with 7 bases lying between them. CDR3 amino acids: CATSRWETEAFF. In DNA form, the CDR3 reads TGTGCCACCAGCAGGTGGGAGACTGAAGCTTTCTTT.

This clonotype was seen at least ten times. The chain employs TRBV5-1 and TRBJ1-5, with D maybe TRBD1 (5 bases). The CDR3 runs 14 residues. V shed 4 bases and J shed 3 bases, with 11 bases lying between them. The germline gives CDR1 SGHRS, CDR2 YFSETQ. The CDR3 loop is CASSPGDHNQPQHF. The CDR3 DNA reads TGCGCCAGCAGCCCGGGGGACCACAATCAGCCCCAGCATTTT. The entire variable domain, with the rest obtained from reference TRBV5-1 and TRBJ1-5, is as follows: KAGVTQTPRYLIKTRGQQVTLSCSPISGHRSVSWYQQTPGQGLQFLFEYFSETQRNKGNFPGRFSGRQFSNSRSEMNVSTLELGDSALYLCASSPGDHNQPQHFGDGTRLSIL.

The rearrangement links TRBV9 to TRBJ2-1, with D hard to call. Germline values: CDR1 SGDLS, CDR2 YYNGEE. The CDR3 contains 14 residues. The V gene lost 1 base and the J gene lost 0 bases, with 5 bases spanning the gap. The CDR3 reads CASSVLSSYNEQFF. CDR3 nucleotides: TGTGCCAGCAGCGTACTGAGCTCCTACAATGAGCAGTTCTTC. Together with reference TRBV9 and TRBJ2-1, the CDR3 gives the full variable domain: DSGVTQTPKHLITATGQRVTLRCSPRSGDLSVYWYQQSLDQGLQFLIQYYNGEERAKGNILERFSAQQFPDLHSELNLSSLELGDSALYFCASSVLSSYNEQFFGPGTRLTVL.

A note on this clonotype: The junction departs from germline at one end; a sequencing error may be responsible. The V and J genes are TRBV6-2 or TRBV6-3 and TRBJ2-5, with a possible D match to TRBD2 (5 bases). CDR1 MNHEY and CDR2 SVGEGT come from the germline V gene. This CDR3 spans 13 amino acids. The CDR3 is CASSPARGETKYF. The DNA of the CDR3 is TGTGCCAGCAGCCCTGCCCGGGGAGAGACCAAGTACTTC.

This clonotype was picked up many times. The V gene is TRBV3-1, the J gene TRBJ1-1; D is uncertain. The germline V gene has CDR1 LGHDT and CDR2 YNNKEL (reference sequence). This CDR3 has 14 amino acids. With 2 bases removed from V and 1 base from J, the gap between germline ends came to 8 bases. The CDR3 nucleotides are TGTGCCAGCAGCCAAACTTGGGAGAACACTGAAGCTTTCTTT. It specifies CASSQTWENTEAFF.

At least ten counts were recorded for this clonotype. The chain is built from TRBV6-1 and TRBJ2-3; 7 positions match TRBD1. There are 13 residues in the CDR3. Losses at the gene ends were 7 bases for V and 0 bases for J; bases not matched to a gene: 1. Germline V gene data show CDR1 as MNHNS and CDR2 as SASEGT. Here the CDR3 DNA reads TGTGCCAGCATGGGACAGAGCACAGATACGCAGTATTTT. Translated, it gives CASMGQSTDTQYF.

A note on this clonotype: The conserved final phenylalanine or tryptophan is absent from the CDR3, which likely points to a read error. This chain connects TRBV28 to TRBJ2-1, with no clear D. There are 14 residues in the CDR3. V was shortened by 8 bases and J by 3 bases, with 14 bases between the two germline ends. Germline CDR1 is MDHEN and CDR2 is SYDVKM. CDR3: CASSPSVDYNEQFL. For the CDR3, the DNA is TGTGCCAGCTCACCCTCAGTAGACTACAATGAGCAGTTCCTC.

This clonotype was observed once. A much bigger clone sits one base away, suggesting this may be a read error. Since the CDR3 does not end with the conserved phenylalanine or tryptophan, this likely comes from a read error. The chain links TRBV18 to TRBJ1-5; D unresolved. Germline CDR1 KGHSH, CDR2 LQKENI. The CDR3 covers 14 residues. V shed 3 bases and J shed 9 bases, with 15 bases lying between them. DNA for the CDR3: TGTGCCAGCTCACCGGAGGACCTTTTCCCGCCCCAGCATTCT. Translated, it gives CASSPEDLFPPQHS.

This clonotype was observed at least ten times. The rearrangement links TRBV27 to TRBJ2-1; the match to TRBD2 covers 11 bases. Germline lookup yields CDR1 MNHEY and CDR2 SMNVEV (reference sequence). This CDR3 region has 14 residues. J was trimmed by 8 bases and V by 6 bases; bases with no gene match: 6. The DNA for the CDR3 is TGTGCCAGCAGACTAGCGGGGGTGTGGGATGAGCAGTTCTTC. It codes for CASRLAGVWDEQFF.

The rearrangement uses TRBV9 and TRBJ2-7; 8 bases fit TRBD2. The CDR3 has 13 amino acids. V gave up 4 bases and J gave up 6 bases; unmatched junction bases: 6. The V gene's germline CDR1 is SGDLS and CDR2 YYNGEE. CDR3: CASSISGTSEQYF. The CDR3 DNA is TGTGCCAGCAGCATCTCCGGGACTAGCGAGCAGTACTTC.

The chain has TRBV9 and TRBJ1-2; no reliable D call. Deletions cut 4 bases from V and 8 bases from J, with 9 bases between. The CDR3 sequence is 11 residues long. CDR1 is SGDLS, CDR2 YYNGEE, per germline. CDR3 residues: CASSSSEGYTF. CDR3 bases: TGTGCCAGCAGCTCCTCCGAAGGCTACACCTTC.

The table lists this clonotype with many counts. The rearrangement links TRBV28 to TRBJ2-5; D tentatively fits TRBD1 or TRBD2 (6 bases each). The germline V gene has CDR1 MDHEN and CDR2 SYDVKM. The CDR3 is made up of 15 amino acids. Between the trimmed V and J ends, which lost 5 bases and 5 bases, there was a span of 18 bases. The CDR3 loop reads CASSISNREEETQYF. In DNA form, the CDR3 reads TGTGCCAGCAGTATCTCAAACAGGGAGGAGGAGACCCAGTACTTC.

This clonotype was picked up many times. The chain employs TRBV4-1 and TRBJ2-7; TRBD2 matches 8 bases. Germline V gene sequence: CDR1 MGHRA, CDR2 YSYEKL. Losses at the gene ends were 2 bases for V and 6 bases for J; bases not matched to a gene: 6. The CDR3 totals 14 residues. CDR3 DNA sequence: TGCGCCAGCAGCCAACCGGGGGGGGCCCTCGAGCAGTACTTC. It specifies CASSQPGGALEQYF.

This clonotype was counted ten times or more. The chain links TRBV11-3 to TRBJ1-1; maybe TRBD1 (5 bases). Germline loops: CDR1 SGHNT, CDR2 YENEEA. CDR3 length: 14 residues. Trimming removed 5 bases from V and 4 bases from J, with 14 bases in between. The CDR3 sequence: CASSTAGYGTEAFF. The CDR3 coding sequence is TGTGCCAGCAGCACCGCAGGGTATGGCACTGAAGCTTTCTTT.

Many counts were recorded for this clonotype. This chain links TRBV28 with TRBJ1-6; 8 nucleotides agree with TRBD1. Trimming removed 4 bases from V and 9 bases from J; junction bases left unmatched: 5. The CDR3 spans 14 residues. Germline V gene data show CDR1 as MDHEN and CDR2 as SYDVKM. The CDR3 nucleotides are TGTGCCAGCAGTTCAGACAGGGGAATTTCACCCCTCCACTTT. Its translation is CASSSDRGISPLHF.

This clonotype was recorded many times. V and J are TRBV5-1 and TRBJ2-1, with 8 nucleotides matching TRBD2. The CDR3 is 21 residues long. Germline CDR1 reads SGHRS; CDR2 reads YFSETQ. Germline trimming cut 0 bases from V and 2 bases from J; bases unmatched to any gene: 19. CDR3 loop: CASSLAPGASGRTGTYNEQFF. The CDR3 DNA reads TGCGCCAGCAGCTTGGCCCCGGGGGCTAGCGGGCGGACCGGAACCTACAATGAGCAGTTCTTC.

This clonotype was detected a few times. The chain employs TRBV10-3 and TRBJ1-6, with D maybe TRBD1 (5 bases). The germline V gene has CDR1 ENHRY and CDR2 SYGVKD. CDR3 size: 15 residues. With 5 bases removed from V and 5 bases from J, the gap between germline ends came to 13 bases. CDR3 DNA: TGTGCCATCAGTTGGGGGACGAGGGATAATTCACCCCTCCACTTT. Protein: CAISWGTRDNSPLHF.

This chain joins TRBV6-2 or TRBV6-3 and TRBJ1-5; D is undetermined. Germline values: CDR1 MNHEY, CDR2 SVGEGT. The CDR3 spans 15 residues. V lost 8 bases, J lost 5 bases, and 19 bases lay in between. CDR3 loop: CASEEGESEDQPQHF. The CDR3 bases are TGTGCCAGCGAGGAAGGAGAGTCTGAGGATCAGCCCCAGCATTTT.

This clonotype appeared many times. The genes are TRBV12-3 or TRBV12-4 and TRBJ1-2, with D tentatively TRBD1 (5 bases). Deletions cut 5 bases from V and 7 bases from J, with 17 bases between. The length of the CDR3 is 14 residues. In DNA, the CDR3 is TGTGCCAGCAGTAAAAGAGGGGACGCGGCTGGCTACACCTTC. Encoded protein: CASSKRGDAAGYTF.

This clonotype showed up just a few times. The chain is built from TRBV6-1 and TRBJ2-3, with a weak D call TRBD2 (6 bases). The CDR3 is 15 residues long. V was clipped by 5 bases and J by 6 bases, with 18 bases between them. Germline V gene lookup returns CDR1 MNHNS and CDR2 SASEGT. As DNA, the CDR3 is TGTGCCAGCAGTCCGGGGGAGGTTTTCCGGGATACGCAGTATTTT. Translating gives CASSPGEVFRDTQYF.

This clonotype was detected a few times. The CDR3 reads CASSSFVHEQYF. The CDR3 DNA reads as TGTGCCAGCAGCTCATTTGTACACGAGCAGTACTTC. The rearrangement uses TRBV5-6 and TRBJ2-7, with D uncertain. Germline V gene data show CDR1 as SGHDT and CDR2 as YYEEEE. The V end lost 3 bases, the J end lost 5 bases, and 9 bases lay between the germline ends. This CDR3 contains 12 residues.

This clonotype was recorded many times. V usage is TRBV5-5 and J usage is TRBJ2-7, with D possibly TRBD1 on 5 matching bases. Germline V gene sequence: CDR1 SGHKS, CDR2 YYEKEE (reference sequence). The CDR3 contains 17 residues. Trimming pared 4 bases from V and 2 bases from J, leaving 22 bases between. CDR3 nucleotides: TGTGCCAGCAGCCTCGGCTCTCTGGGCGACAGCCCCTACGAGCAGTACTTC. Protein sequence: CASSLGSLGDSPYEQYF.

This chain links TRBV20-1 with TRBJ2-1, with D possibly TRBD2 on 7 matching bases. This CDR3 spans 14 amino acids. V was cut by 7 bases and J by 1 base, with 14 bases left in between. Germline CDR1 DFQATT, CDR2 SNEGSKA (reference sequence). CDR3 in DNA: TGCAGTGTAGTAGGGAGGGGGTCCTACAATGAGCAGTTCTTC. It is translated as CSVVGRGSYNEQFF.

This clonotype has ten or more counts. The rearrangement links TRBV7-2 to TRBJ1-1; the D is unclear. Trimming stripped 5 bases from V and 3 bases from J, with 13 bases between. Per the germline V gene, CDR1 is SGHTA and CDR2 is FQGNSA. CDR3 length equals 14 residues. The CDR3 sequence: CASSPPPVDTEAFF. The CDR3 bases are TGTGCCAGCAGCCCCCCCCCCGTTGACACTGAAGCTTTCTTT.